The clone carrying this TCR beta chain was counted only a few times. The data derive from a study of blood T cell repertoires in COVID-19. Method: immunoSEQ multiplex PCR; TCRdb's copy keeps in-frame clones and lacks some. The sample carries about 480,000 clones, around 90% recorded once. CDR3 size: 14 residues. Trimming took off 2 bases at V and 3 bases at J, with 11 bases between the two ends. The germline V gene encodes CDR1 ENHRY and CDR2 SYGVKD. The Seattle patients, enrolled during active infection, were followed longitudinally. This chain connects TRBV10-3 to TRBJ2-7, with a tentative D call TRBD1 (6 bases). Sequenced: peripheral blood. The sequence came from a woman in her forties or fifties with COVID-19, enrolled during active disease. CDR3 region: CAISERGHGYEQYF. The CDR3 bases are TGTGCCATCAGTGAGAGGGGACACGGCTACGAGCAGTACTTC.